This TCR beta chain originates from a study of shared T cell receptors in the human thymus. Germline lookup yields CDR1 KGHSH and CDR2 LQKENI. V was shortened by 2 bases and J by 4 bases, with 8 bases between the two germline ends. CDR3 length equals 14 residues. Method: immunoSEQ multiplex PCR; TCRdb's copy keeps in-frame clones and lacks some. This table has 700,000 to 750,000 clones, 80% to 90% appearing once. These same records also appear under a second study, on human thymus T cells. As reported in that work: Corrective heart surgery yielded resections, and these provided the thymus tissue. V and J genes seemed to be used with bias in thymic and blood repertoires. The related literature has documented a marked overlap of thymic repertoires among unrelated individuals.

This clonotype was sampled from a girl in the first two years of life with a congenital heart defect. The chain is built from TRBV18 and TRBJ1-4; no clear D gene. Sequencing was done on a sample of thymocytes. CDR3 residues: CASSPTSDNEKLFF. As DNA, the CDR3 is TGTGCCAGCTCACCAACGAGCGATAATGAAAAACTGTTTTTT.